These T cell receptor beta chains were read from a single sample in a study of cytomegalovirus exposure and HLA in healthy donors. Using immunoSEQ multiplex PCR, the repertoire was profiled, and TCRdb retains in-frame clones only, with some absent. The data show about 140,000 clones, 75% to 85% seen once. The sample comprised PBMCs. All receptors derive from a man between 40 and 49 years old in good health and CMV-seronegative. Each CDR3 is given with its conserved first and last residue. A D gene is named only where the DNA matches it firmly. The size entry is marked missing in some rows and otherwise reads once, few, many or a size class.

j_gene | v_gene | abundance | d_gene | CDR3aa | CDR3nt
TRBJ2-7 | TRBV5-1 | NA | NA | CASSNRVTYEQYF | TGCGCCAGCAGCAACAGGGTTACCTACGAGCAGTACTTC
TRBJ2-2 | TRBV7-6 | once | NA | CASSSGTTNTGELFF | TGTGCCAGCAGCTCAGGGACAACGAACACCGGGGAGCTGTTTTTT
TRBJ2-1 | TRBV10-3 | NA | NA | CATMDLRQWEFF | TGTGCCACCATGGATTTGAGGCAGTGGGAGTTCTTC
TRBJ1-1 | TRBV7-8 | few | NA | CASRQIRTEAFF | TGTGCCAGCAGACAGATCAGGACTGAAGCTTTCTTT
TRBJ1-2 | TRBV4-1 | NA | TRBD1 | CASSQGQGNNYGYTF | TGCGCCAGCAGCCAGGGACAGGGGAATAACTATGGCTACACCTTC
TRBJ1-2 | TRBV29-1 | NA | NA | CSVGQNYGYTF | TGCAGCGTTGGACAGAACTATGGCTACACCTTC
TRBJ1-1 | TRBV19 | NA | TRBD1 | CASSIGQGGGMNTEAFF | TGTGCCAGTAGTATCGGGCAGGGGGGAGGCATGAACACTGAAGCTTTCTTT
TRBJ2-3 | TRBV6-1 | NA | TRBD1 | CASSGWDRGTDTQYF | TGTGCCAGCAGTGGATGGGACAGGGGAACAGATACGCAGTATTTT
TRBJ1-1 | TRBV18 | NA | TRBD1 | CASSPSGPGLDRGVLAFF | TGTGCCAGCTCACCATCGGGTCCTGGTCTCGACAGGGGAGTATTAGCTTTCTTT
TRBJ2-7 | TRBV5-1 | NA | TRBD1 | CASSWDGQGYEQYF | TGCGCCAGCAGCTGGGACGGACAGGGCTACGAGCAGTACTTC
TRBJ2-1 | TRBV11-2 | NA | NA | CASSQLRYNEQFF | TGTGCCAGCAGCCAACTAAGATACAATGAGCAGTTCTTC
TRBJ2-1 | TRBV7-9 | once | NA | CASIIRRGGEQFF | TGTGCCAGCATCATTCGCAGGGGTGGAGAGCAGTTCTTC
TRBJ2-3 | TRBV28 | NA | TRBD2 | CASSLGLAGGSSTDTQYF | TGTGCCAGCAGTTTGGGGCTAGCGGGGGGGTCTAGCACAGATACGCAGTATTTT
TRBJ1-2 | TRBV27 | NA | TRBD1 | CASRTGGSGYTF | TGTGCCAGCAGGACAGGGGGCAGTGGCTACACCTTC
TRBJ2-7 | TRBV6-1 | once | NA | CASSDRYEERYF | TGTGCCAGCAGTGATAGGTATGAGGAACGTTACTTC
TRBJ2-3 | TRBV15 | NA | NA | CATSTQPHTDTQYF | TGTGCCACCAGCACACAGCCGCACACAGATACGCAGTATTTT
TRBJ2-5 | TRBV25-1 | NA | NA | CASSELRAQYF | TGTGCCAGCAGTGAATTGAGGGCTCAGTACTTC
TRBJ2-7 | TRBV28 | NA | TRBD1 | CASSPAGTGGYEQYF | TGTGCCAGCAGCCCCGCCGGGACAGGGGGCTACGAGCAGTACTTC
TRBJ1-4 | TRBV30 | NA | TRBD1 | CAWSPDRGQATNEKLFF | TGTGCCTGGAGCCCGGACAGGGGGCAGGCAACTAATGAAAAACTGTTTTTT
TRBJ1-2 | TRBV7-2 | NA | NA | CASSLSEGRRLYGYTF | TGTGCCAGCAGCTTATCAGAGGGAAGAAGGTTATATGGCTACACCTTC
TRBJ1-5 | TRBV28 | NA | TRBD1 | CASSLQGATQPQHF | TGTGCCAGCAGCCTACAGGGGGCAACTCAGCCCCAGCATTTT
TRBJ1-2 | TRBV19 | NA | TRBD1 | CASSTPTYRGKGYGYTF | TGTGCCAGTAGTACGCCAACCTACAGGGGAAAGGGCTATGGCTACACCTTC